This T cell receptor beta chain was sequenced in a study of blood T cell repertoires in COVID-19. Turning to the study itself: The origin of the acute and convalescent COVID-19 samples was the United States, Italy and Spain. Sample material is recorded as cDNA or gDNA derived from T cells, B-cell-depleted T cells, or PBMCs.

Germline V lookup: CDR1 MDHEN, CDR2 SYDVKM. V gave up 3 bases and J gave up 0 bases; unmatched junction bases: 4. This CDR3 contains 15 residues. Per the study methods: Nucleated cell counts were estimated from reference gene primer amplification. The data were produced by immunoSEQ multiplex PCR, yet TCRdb's version contains in-frame clones alone and is incomplete. V and J calls and clone size are as listed in that table; D and trimming were resolved from the DNA. The data show more than 150,000 clones, about 90% seen once. The clonotype originates from a man aged 45 to 65 with acute or convalescent COVID-19. The chain couples TRBV28 to TRBJ2-7, with 8 bases fitting TRBD1. The sample taken for sequencing was peripheral blood. CDR3 bases: TGTGCCAGCAGTTTCAAGGGACAGGCCTCCTACGAGCAGTACTTC. Translation: CASSFKGQASYEQYF.